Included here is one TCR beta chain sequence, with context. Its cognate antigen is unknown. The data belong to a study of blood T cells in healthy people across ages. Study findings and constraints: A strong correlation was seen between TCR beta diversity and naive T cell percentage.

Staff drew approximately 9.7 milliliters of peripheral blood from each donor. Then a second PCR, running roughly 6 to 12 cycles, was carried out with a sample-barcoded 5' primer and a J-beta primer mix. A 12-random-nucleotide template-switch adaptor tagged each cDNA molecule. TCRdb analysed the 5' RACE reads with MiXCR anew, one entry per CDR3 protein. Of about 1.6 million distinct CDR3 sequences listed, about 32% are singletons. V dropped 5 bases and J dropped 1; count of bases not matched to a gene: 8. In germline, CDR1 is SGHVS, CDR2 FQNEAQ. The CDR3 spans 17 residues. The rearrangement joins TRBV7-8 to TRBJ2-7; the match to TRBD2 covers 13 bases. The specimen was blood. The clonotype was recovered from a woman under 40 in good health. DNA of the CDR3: TGTGCCAGCAGCCGGAGGACTAGCGGGAGCGGGTCCTACGAGCAGTACTTC. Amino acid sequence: CASSRRTSGSGSYEQYF. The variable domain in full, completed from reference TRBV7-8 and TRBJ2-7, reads GAGVSQSPRYKVAKRGQDVALRCDPISGHVSLFWYQQALGQGPEFLTYFQNEAQLDKSGLPSDRFFAERPEGSVSTLKIQRTQQEDSAVYLCASSRRTSGSGSYEQYFGPGTRLTVT.